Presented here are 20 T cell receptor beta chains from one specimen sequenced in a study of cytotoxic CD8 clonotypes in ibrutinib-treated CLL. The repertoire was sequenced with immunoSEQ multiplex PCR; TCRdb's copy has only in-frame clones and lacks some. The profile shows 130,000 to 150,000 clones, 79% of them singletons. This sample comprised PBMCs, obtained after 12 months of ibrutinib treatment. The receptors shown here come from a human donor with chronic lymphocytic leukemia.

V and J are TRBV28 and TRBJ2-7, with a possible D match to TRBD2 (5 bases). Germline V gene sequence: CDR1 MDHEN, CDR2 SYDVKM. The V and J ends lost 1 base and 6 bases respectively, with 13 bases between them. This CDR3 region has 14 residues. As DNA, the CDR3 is TGTGCCAGCAGTTTATTAGTCCCCAGCGGCGAGCAGTACTTC. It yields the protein CASSLLVPSGEQYF.

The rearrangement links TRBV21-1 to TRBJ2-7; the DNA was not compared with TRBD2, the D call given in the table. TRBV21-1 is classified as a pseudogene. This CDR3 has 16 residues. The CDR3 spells CASSLSSGRAPYEQYF. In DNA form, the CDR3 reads TGTGCCAGCAGTCTTTCTAGCGGGAGGGCCCCCTACGAGCAGTACTTC.

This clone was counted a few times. The CDR3 region has the DNA TGTGCCAGCAGTTCGGACAGCTACGAGCAGTACTTC. It codes for CASSSDSYEQYF. The chain recombines TRBV28 with TRBJ2-7; a possible D gene is TRBD1 (6 bases). The germline V gene has CDR1 MDHEN and CDR2 SYDVKM. V was cut by 4 bases and J by 3 bases, with 7 bases left in between. The CDR3 runs 12 residues.

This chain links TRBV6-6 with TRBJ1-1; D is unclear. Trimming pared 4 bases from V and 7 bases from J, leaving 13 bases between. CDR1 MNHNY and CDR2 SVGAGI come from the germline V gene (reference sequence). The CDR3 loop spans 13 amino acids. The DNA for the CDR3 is TGTGCCAGCAGTTTTTCTTATGGGAGTGAAGCTTTCTTT. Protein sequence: CASSFSYGSEAFF.

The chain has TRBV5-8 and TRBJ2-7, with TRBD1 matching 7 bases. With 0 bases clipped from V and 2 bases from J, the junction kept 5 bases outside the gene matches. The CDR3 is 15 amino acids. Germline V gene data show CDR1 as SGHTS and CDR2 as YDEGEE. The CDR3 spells CASSLGDRVAYEQYF. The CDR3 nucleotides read TGTGCCAGCAGCTTGGGTGACAGGGTGGCCTACGAGCAGTACTTC.

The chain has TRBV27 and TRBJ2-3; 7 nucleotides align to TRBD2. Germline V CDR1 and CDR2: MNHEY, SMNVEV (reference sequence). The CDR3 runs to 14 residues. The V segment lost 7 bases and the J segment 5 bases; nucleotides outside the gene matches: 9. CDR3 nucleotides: TGTGCCAGCAACGGGGCGGGAGTGGTAGATACGCAGTATTTT. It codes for CASNGAGVVDTQYF.

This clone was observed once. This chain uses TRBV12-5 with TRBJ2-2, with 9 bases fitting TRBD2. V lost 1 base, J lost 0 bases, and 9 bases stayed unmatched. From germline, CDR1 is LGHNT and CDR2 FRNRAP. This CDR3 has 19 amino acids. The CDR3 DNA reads TGTGCTAGTGGTTTGGCAACCGCGACTAGCGGAGCGAACACCGGGGAGCTGTTTTTT. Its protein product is CASGLATATSGANTGELFF.

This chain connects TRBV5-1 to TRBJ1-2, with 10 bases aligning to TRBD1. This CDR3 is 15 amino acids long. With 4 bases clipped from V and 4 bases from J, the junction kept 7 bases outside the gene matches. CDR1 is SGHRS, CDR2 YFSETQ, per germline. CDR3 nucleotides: TGCGCCAGCAGCGAAGGACAGGGGGTCGGCTATGGCTACACCTTC. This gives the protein CASSEGQGVGYGYTF.

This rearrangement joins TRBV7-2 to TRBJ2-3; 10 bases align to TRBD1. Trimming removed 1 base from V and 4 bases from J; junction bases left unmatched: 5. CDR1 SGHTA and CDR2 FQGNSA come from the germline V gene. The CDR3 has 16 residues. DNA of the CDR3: TGTGCCAGCAGCTTAGTACGGGACAGGGGTGCAGATACGCAGTATTTT. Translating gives CASSLVRDRGADTQYF.

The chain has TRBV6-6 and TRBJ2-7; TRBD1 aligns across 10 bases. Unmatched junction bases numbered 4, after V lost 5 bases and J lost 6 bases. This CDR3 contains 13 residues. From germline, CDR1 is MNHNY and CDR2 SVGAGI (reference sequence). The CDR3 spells CASSVGDRGEQYF. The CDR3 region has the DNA TGTGCCAGCAGTGTCGGGGACAGGGGCGAGCAGTACTTC.

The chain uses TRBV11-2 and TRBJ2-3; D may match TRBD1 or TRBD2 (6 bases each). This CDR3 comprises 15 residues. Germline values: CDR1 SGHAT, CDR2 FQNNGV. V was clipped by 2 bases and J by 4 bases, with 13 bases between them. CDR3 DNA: TGTGCCAGCAGCTTACGCGGGACACAGGCAGATACGCAGTATTTT. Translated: CASSLRGTQADTQYF. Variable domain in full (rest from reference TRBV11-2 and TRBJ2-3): EAGVAQSPRYKIIEKRQSVAFWCNPISGHATLYWYQQILGQGPKLLIQFQNNGVVDDSQLPKDRFSAERLKGVDSTLKIQPAKLEDSAVYLCASSLRGTQADTQYFGPGTRLTVL.

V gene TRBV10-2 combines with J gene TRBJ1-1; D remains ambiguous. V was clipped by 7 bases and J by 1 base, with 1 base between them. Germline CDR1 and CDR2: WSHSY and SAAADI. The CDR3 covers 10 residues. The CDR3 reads CASKNTEAFF. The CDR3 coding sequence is TGCGCCAGCAAGAACACTGAAGCTTTCTTT.

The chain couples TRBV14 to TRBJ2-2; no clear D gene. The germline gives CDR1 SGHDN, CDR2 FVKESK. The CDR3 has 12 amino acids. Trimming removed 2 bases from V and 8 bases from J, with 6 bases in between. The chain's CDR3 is CASSQRRGELFF. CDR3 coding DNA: TGTGCCAGCAGCCAACGTCGGGGGGAGCTGTTTTTT.

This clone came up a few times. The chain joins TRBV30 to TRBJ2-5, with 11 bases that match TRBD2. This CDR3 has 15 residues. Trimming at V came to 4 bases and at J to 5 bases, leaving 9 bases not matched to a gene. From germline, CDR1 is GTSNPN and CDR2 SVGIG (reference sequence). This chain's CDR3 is CAWTLPSGRSETQYF. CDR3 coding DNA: TGTGCCTGGACTCTACCTAGCGGGAGGAGCGAGACCCAGTACTTC.

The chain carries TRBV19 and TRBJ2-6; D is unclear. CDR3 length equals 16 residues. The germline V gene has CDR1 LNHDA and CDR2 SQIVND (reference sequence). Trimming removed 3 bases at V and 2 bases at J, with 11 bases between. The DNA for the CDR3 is TGTGCCAGTAGTATGTATGGGCACGCTGGGGCCAACGTCCTGACTTTC. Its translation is CASSMYGHAGANVLTF.

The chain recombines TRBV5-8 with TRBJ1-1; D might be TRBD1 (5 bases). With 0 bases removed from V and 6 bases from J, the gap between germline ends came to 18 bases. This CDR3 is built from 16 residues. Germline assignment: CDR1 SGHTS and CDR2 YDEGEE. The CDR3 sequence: CASSLDRGPVLAEAFF. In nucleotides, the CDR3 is TGTGCCAGCAGCTTGGATCGGGGCCCGGTCCTCGCTGAAGCTTTCTTT.

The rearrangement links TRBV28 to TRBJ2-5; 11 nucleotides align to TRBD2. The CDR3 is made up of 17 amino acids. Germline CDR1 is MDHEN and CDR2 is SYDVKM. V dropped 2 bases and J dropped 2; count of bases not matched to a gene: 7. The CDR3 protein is CASSLRLAGNVQETQYF. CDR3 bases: TGTGCCAGCAGTTTACGACTAGCGGGAAACGTTCAAGAGACCCAGTACTTC.

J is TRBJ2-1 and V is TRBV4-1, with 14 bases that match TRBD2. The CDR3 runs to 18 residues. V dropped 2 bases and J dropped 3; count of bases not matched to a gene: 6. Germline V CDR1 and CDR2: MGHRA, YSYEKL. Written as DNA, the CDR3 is TGCGCCAGCAGCCAACCGGGACTAGCGGGAGAGCACTACAATGAGCAGTTCTTC. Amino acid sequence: CASSQPGLAGEHYNEQFF.

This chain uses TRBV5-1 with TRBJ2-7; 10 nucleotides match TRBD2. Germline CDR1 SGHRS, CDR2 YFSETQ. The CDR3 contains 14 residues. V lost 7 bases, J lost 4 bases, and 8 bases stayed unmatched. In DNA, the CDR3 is TGCGCCAGCTTCGACCGGACTAGCGGATACGAGCAGTACTTC. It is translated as CASFDRTSGYEQYF.

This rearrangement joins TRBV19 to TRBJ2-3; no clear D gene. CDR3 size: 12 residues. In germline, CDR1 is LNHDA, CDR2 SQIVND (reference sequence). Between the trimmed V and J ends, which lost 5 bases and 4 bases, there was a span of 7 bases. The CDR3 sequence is CASSPRPDTQYF. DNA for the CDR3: TGTGCCAGTAGTCCAAGACCAGATACGCAGTATTTT. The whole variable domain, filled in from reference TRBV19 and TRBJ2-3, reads DGGITQSPKYLFRKEGQNVTLSCEQNLNHDAMYWYRQDPGQGLRLIYYSQIVNDFQKGDIAEGYSVSREKKESFPLTVTSAQKNPTAFYLCASSPRPDTQYFGPGTRLTVL.